This T cell receptor (beta chain) was documented in a study of T cell responses to AZD1222 COVID-19 vaccine. Study information: Whether given at about 4 or about 12 weeks, second doses were pooled.

The CDR3 spans 13 residues. Germline V gene lookup returns CDR1 SNHLY and CDR2 FYNNEI. Trimming removed 4 bases at V and 6 bases at J, with 10 bases between. The assay was immunoSEQ multiplex PCR, and TCRdb's table has in-frame clones only and misses some. The table records more than 85,000 clones, approximately 88% of them present only once. This clone was seen only once. As yet, its antigen is unknown. Regarding the study as a whole: Donors were chiefly white British, with a greater number of females, and clonal diversity was perhaps underestimated. Reportedly, close to half of spike-specific TCRs are directed against unmutated variant regions. Vaccine-associated CD4 TCRs ranged over spike, dominating at 160-218 and 743-854.

The sequences come from peripheral blood, collected on day 0 of AZD1222 vaccination. The chain employs TRBV2 and TRBJ1-3; unclear D gene. The TCR was taken from an adult in good health. CDR3 bases: TGTGCCAGCAGTGCAAACGGTGTAAACACCATATATTTT. Protein product: CASSANGVNTIYF. The complete variable domain, with remaining parts taken from reference TRBV2 and TRBJ1-3, reads EPEVTQTPSHQVTQMGQEVILRCVPISNHLYFYWYRQILGQKVEFLVSFYNNEISEKSEIFDDQFSVERPDGSNFTLKIRSTKLEDSAMYFCASSANGVNTIYFGEGSWLTVV.